The 8 T cell receptor beta chains given below trace back to one sample, sequenced in a study of cytomegalovirus exposure and HLA in healthy donors. With 60 Vbeta and 13 Jbeta primers, the PCR was carried out. Using immunoSEQ multiplex PCR, the repertoire was profiled, and TCRdb retains in-frame clones only, with some absent. This sample's clone table lists 65,000 to 90,000 clones. Input material: PBMCs. The receptors originated from a female donor in good health and CMV-seropositive.

The rearrangement links TRBV6-5 to TRBJ2-7; 11 nucleotides agree with TRBD1. The germline CDR1 and CDR2 sequences are MNHEY and SVGAGI. Trimming took 6 bases from V and 2 from J; bases not matched to a gene: 3. The CDR3 sequence is 14 residues long. Written as DNA, the CDR3 is TGTGCCAGCAGCTTGGGACAGGGGGCCTACGAGCAGTACTTC. Its translation is CASSLGQGAYEQYF.

V usage is TRBV5-1 and J usage is TRBJ1-1; no clear D. This CDR3 has 16 amino acids. V lost 0 bases and J 11 bases, leaving 23 bases between the germline ends. The V gene's germline CDR1 is SGHRS and CDR2 YFSETQ. CDR3 nucleotides: TGCGCCAGCAGCTTGGGTGAGGAAGGTCGACTTTTTACGGCTTTCTTT. Translated: CASSLGEEGRLFTAFF.

The chain has TRBV6-5 and TRBJ2-3, with 8 bases aligning to TRBD2. The ends lost 7 bases at V and 4 bases at J; junction bases unmatched: 4. CDR1 and CDR2 from the germline V gene are MNHEY and SVGAGI. CDR3 size: 13 residues. Written as DNA, the CDR3 is TGTGCCAGCACCTCGGGGGGGGCAGATACGCAGTATTTT. Its translation is CASTSGGADTQYF.

The CDR3 nucleotides are TGTGCCAGCAGTCCAGGGGTTGGGGCCAACGTCCTGACTTTC. The encoded protein is CASSPGVGANVLTF. The V gene is TRBV28, the J gene TRBJ2-6; tentatively, D is TRBD1 (6 bases). This CDR3 region has 14 residues. The V end was cut by 5 bases, the J end by 3 bases, with 8 bases between. From germline, CDR1 is MDHEN and CDR2 SYDVKM.

The gene calls are TRBV27 and TRBJ2-7; 7 bases fit TRBD2. Trimming at V came to 6 bases and at J to 0 bases, leaving 11 bases not matched to a gene. This CDR3 spans 16 amino acids. The V gene's germline CDR1 is MNHEY and CDR2 SMNVEV (reference sequence). The CDR3 DNA sequence: TGTGCCAGCAGACTCTCTAGCGGCATGAGCTCCTACGAGCAGTACTTC. Encoded protein: CASRLSSGMSSYEQYF.

The chain joins TRBV4-1 to TRBJ2-3, with 10 bases matching TRBD2. V lost 5 bases, J lost 4 bases, and 9 bases stayed unmatched. The CDR3 length is 16 residues. CDR1 is MGHRA and CDR2 is YSYEKL in the germline V gene. CDR3 coding DNA: TGCGCCAGCAGCGTCCGACTAGCGGGTGGTTCAGATACGCAGTATTTT. Translated: CASSVRLAGGSDTQYF.

The chain recombines TRBV2 with TRBJ2-3; 9 nucleotides match TRBD2. Unmatched junction bases numbered 3, after V lost 4 bases and J lost 1 base. Germline assignment: CDR1 SNHLY and CDR2 FYNNEI. The CDR3 sequence is 15 residues long. This CDR3 reads CASSGLAAGTDTQYF. CDR3 coding DNA: TGTGCCAGCAGTGGACTAGCGGCCGGCACAGATACGCAGTATTTT.

The chain uses TRBV4-1 and TRBJ2-7; TRBD2 is a possible D gene (5 bases). Deletions cut 3 bases from V and 3 bases from J, with 12 bases between. The CDR3 loop spans 14 amino acids. CDR1 and CDR2 (germline): MGHRA, YSYEKL. This chain's CDR3 is CASSHPKGSYEQYF. CDR3 nucleotide sequence: TGCGCCAGCAGCCACCCGAAAGGGAGCTACGAGCAGTACTTC.